One and the same sample provided the 8 T cell receptor beta chains below, sequenced in a study of blood T cell repertoires in COVID-19. Produced via immunoSEQ multiplex PCR; TCRdb's table is partial and in-frame only. Among roughly 190,000 clones listed, approximately 90% were seen once. What was sequenced was PBMCs or T cells enriched from blood (not recorded which). Every receptor here comes from a middle-aged woman in a cohort exposed to, infected with or recovered from COVID-19 (not recorded which).

The count of this clone is one. The chain has TRBV16 and TRBJ1-5; no definite D call. The V and J ends lost 0 bases and 4 bases respectively, with 10 bases between them. CDR1 is KGHSY and CDR2 is FQNENV in the germline V gene. The CDR3 loop spans 15 amino acids. CDR3 DNA: TGTGCCAGCAGCCAATCCGCGACACCTAATCAGCCCCAGCATTTT. It codes for CASSQSATPNQPQHF.

This clone was seen once. The chain carries TRBV7-9 and TRBJ1-1; TRBD1 agrees at 8 bases. This CDR3 spans 15 amino acids. The V and J ends lost 3 bases and 4 bases, in that order; junction bases with no gene match: 7. The germline V gene has CDR1 SEHNR and CDR2 FQNEAQ (reference sequence). CDR3 nucleotides: TGTGCCAGCAGCTTTTTCTCAGGGGGCAGCACTGAAGCTTTCTTT. Translation gives CASSFFSGGSTEAFF. The full variable domain, in which reference TRBV7-9 and TRBJ1-1 provide the parts outside the CDR3, is DTGVSQNPRHKITKRGQNVTFRCDPISEHNRLYWYRQTLGQGPEFLTYFQNEAQLEKSRLLSDRFSAERPKGSFSTLEIQRTEQGDSAMYLCASSFFSGGSTEAFFGQGTRLTVV.

The CDR3 loop reads CASRPGLATGELFF. The DNA for the CDR3 is TGTGCCAGCAGACCGGGACTAGCGACCGGGGAGCTGTTTTTT. The gene calls are TRBV6-5 and TRBJ2-2; 10 bases map to TRBD2. The ends lost 6 bases at V and 5 bases at J; junction bases unmatched: 3. The CDR3 consists of 14 residues. The germline V gene encodes CDR1 MNHEY and CDR2 SVGAGI.

The V gene is TRBV27, the J gene TRBJ1-1, with TRBD1 identical over 8 bases. From germline, CDR1 is MNHEY and CDR2 SMNVEV (reference sequence). Trimming removed 4 bases from V and 8 bases from J; junction bases left unmatched: 6. The CDR3 is made up of 13 amino acids. CDR3 amino acids: CASSSTRGREAFF. In DNA form, the CDR3 reads TGTGCCAGCAGTTCTACCAGGGGGCGCGAAGCTTTCTTT.

The chain combines TRBV7-9 with TRBJ1-2; TRBD1 matches 12 bases. The junction had 5 bases not matched to a gene; V was cut back by 7 bases and J by 8 bases. This CDR3 contains 13 residues. Germline V gene lookup returns CDR1 SEHNR and CDR2 FQNEAQ (reference sequence). CDR3 in amino acids: CASIPGTGGGYTF. The CDR3 DNA sequence: TGTGCCAGCATCCCCGGGACAGGGGGCGGCTACACCTTC.

For this clone: The junction shows a germline mismatch at one end, possibly a read error. The genes are TRBV4-1 and TRBJ1-4, with 8 bases aligning to TRBD1. The CDR3 runs to 16 residues. CDR1 is MGHRA and CDR2 is YSYEKL in the germline V gene. Here the CDR3 DNA reads TGCGCCAGCAGCCTCCCGGGGGACAGGTCGGATGAGAAACTGTTTTTT. Residues: CASSLPGDRSDEKLFF.

The chain employs TRBV19 and TRBJ1-2, with D hard to call. The CDR3 totals 14 residues. V was shortened by 4 bases and J by 2 bases, with 11 bases between the two germline ends. The germline V gene encodes CDR1 LNHDA and CDR2 SQIVND (reference sequence). CDR3 amino acids: CASSTSAINYGYTF. The CDR3 nucleotides read TGTGCCAGTAGTACTTCAGCGATAAACTATGGCTACACCTTC.

V usage is TRBV30 and J usage is TRBJ1-5; D perhaps matches TRBD1 (5 bases). From germline, CDR1 is GTSNPN and CDR2 SVGIG (reference sequence). V was cut by 0 bases and J by 7 bases, with 16 bases left in between. The CDR3 is made up of 15 amino acids. CDR3 in amino acids: CAWSVARVSRQPQHF. The CDR3 DNA follows: TGTGCCTGGAGTGTCGCCAGGGTGTCCAGGCAGCCCCAGCATTTT.